This T cell receptor beta chain originates from a study of regulatory T cells in long-lasting Graves disease. Concerning this clonotype: No antigen is known for it.

Study observations and caveats: Newly diagnosed disease favored TRBV20-1 and TRBJ2-1 over persistent disease. The study examined only peripheral blood, not thyroid tissue. The study found persistent patients shared more public clonotypes (2,741) than new patients (over 900).

HTBI primers from iRepertoire and Arm-PCR of CDR3 regions yielded the TCR beta libraries. TCRdb ran MiXCR on the multiplex PCR reads and lists one entry per CDR3 protein. Of a few hundred thousand distinct CDR3 sequences in the sample, just over 20% are singletons; the top ten hold approximately 15%. The time point is: newly diagnosed GD, antithyroid drugs for less than 3 months. Following extraction of RNA from PBMCs, that RNA was used to make the TCR library. V lost 6 bases and J 1 base, leaving 12 bases between the germline ends. The germline gives CDR1 MNHNS, CDR2 SASEGT. This CDR3 contains 14 residues.

The clonotype was recovered from a female donor with Graves disease. This specimen was peripheral blood mononuclear cells (PBMCs), taken at new diagnosis, from a patient treated with antithyroid drugs. The chain recombines TRBV6-1 with TRBJ1-1; perhaps TRBD1 as D (6 bases). The CDR3 DNA reads TGTGCCAGCAGACGAGGACAGAAGAACACTGAAGCTTTCTTT. Residues: CASRRGQKNTEAFF.